These 3 T cell receptor beta chains were all obtained from the same sample, sequenced in a study of blood T cell repertoires in COVID-19. The data were produced by immunoSEQ multiplex PCR, yet TCRdb's version contains in-frame clones alone and is incomplete. The data show around 160,000 clones, about 83% seen once. The sequencing input was peripheral blood. The receptors shown here come from a woman of 80 years or more with acute or convalescent COVID-19.

The chain couples TRBV28 to TRBJ2-7, with D possibly TRBD2 on 5 matching bases. CDR1 is MDHEN, CDR2 SYDVKM, per germline. The CDR3 runs 14 residues. Deletions cut 7 bases from V and 1 base from J, with 14 bases between. The CDR3 loop reads CASTFGKTSYEQYF. CDR3 bases: TGTGCCAGCACCTTCGGGAAAACATCCTACGAGCAGTACTTC.

This clone appeared a single time. The chain has TRBV5-6 and TRBJ1-2, with TRBD1 matching over 7 bases. The CDR3 covers 13 residues. Germline-derived CDR1 and CDR2 are SGHDT and YYEEEE. V gave up 5 bases and J gave up 4 bases; unmatched junction bases: 5. The CDR3: CASRQGESYGYTF. The CDR3 DNA is TGTGCCAGCAGGCAGGGGGAATCCTATGGCTACACCTTC.

The chain links TRBV6-5 to TRBJ1-5; TRBD1 is a possible D gene (6 bases). V lost 7 bases to trimming and J lost 0 bases, with 10 bases between them. Germline CDR1 MNHEY, CDR2 SVGAGI. The CDR3 runs to 14 residues. The CDR3 protein is CASTQGYSNQPQHF. CDR3 nucleotides: TGTGCCAGCACCCAGGGGTATAGCAATCAGCCCCAGCATTTT.